This T cell receptor beta chain is from a study of shared clonotypes between healthy human individuals (dated by TCRdb to 2018 to 2021). As for the study more broadly: Three men and a couple of women, aged 18 to 49 years, made up the cohort. For each donor, CD4 naive and CD4 memory were each run on three plates, CD8 naive on two plates, and CD8 memory on one plate. The study deeply sequenced blood TCR repertoires of about 5 healthy adults to estimate repertoire size and the extent of clonotype sharing between individuals. Libraries were prepared and TCR repertoires were sequenced by different laboratories using diverse techniques, in order to increase sequencing depth and limit assay-specific biases. Per donor, leukapheresis produced somewhere between about 0.85 and 9.5 billion PBMCs. Results the study describes overall, beyond this receptor: Sampling was restricted to blood, and TCR repertoires in tissue are likely to differ from TCR repertoires in blood. When four donors were compared, the shared fraction of clonotypes was about 5% for naive CD4, around 3.6% for naive CD8, 2.3% for memory CD4, and around 0.37% for memory CD8. Pairwise subsampling indicated that sequencing depth was expected to affect the degree of clonotype sharing among donors. Higher generation probabilities were observed for clonotypes shared by all four sorted-subset donors than for non-shared clonotypes. Rarefaction of sorted-subset datasets indicated incomplete sequencing despite the large sequencing depth. Because the study included only a small number of donors, the genetic and exposure-history diversity represented was limited. Naive subsets generally had larger estimated clonotype richness than memory subsets did.

Healthy HIV-negative adults with no recently reported acute infections or vaccinations were included as donors. Every donor was a Caucasian adult living in Nashville, Tennessee, USA. CD4+ T cells were enriched by magnetic negative selection; naive cells were then positively selected on CD45RA, and the negative fraction formed the memory subset. After blood collection by leukapheresis, PBMCs were isolated using Ficoll-Histopaque density gradient centrifugation and then cryopreserved in the vapor phase of liquid nitrogen. Purity and quantity of every magnetically sorted T cell population were checked by analytical flow cytometry. From each sorted fraction, genomic DNA was isolated and quantified by UV absorbance on a Nanodrop 2000c. V was cut back by 6 bases and J by 12 bases, leaving a gap of 23 bases between them. From a lookup of the germline V gene, CDR1 and CDR2 are MNHNS and SASEGT. Measured from the cysteine to the phenylalanine, the CDR3 is 15 residues long. The entry retains the CDR3 DNA only, 45 bases that are in frame from base 1.

Concerning this clone: Its recognized antigen is unknown. Base qualities are not recorded, but no much larger clone differs from it by a single base.

Using the deep immunoSEQ assay, multiplex PCR amplified TCR CDR3 regions from genomic DNA. For each cell subset, the extracted genomic DNA was distributed evenly across all wells of several immunoSEQ 96-well plates, and each plate served as one replicate. For sorted subsets, each replicate PCR was loaded with around 220 ng genomic DNA, equivalent to approximately 33,000 T cell genomes. Purified libraries were measured with a Qubit 3.0 fluorometer, size-checked on a Bioanalyzer 2100, and measured again with the KAPA Library Quantification kit. Each immunoSEQ 96-well plate was sequenced on its own single-read 150-cycle Illumina NextSeq 550 flow cell. In the authors' own workflow: Because the immunoSEQ output included only junctional sequences and no quality scores, the filtering could not be the same as the filtering used for full-length reads. Sequences were annotated with PyIR, a Python wrapper for IgBLAST v1.9, using IMGT germline references to assign V/J genes and CDR3. Reads with weak V/J assignments (E-value above 1e-6), missing CDR3, stop codons, out-of-frame junctions, or ambiguous translated residues were removed. A V3J clonotype was defined by an identical inferred V gene, J gene, and CDR3 amino acid sequence. The percentage overlap between two repertoires was calculated by dividing the number of shared unique clonotypes by the size of the smaller repertoire. Richness of each repertoire was evaluated using RTK rarefaction, the Chao1 estimator, and Recon v2.1 estimates of unobserved clonotypes. For all TCRbeta clonotypes obtained by the gDNA method from four donors, generation probabilities were computed with OLGA. TCRdb provides this immuneACCESS table in a form limited to in-frame rearrangements. Some clones are lacking; in checked studies, under half of them reflect an unresolved V gene, and why the rest are absent is not known. The V and J calls and clone size come from that table; D and trimming were worked out from the DNA. The sample contains approximately 330,000 clones, about 70% of them found a single time. 10% of the sample rests with the top ten.

This receptor was identified in a man aged 30 to 45 in good health. The material sequenced was memory CD4+ T cells sorted from blood. The cell subset or site label here, explained by the study, means: CD45RA-negative fraction. The chain couples TRBV6-1 to TRBJ1-4, with the D segment identity uncertain. This receptor carries the CDR3 CASRLRAERSLELFF. The DNA sequence is as follows: TGTGCCAGCAGGCTCCGGGCAGAAAGGTCATTAGAACTGTTTTTT.